Listed here are 27 T cell receptor beta chains from one sample, sequenced in a study of T cell repertoires in cytomegalovirus infection. TCRdb independently ran MiXCR on the reads; one entry per CDR3 protein. The sample has about 110,000 distinct CDR3 sequences, 25% to 30% seen once; the top ten hold 80% to 85%. What these receptors recognize is not known. The material sequenced was CD8+ T cells from cultured PBMCs, taken from culture after CMV antigen stimulation. The receptors here all came from a human donor in good health (CMV status not recorded). Some clones in this sample may be carry-over from other donors' samples.

This clonotype was recorded a few times. The chain is built from TRBV6-1 and TRBJ1-1; 7 positions match TRBD1. V lost 6 bases to trimming and J lost 1 base; unmatched junction nucleotides: 8. Germline assignment: CDR1 MNHNS and CDR2 SASEGT. The CDR3 is 15 amino acids. Here the CDR3 DNA reads TGTGCCAGCAGGCTAAGCCGGGACAGGAACACTGAAGCTTTCTTT. Translation: CASRLSRDRNTEAFF.

The chain has TRBV7-2 and TRBJ1-5; D is ambiguous. Germline assignment: CDR1 SGHTA and CDR2 FQGNSA. This CDR3 has 16 amino acids. Trimming cost V 5 bases and J 6 bases, with 20 bases left between them. The CDR3 is CASSPPEWIGPQPQHF. CDR3 coding DNA: TGTGCCAGCAGCCCACCGGAATGGATAGGGCCTCAGCCCCAGCATTTT. Filled out from reference TRBV7-2 and TRBJ1-5, the complete variable domain reads GAGVSQSPSNKVTEKGKDVELRCDPISGHTALYWYRQSLGQGLEFLIYFQGNSAPDKSGLPSDRFSAERTGGSVSTLTIQRTQQEDSAVYLCASSPPEWIGPQPQHFGDGTRLSIL.

This chain joins TRBV28 and TRBJ1-1, with D uncertain. The CDR3 covers 13 residues. V was cut by 5 bases and J by 4 bases, with 11 bases left in between. In germline, CDR1 is MDHEN, CDR2 SYDVKM. The CDR3 here is CASSPGRITEAFF. The CDR3 DNA sequence: TGTGCCAGCAGTCCGGGCCGGATCACTGAAGCTTTCTTT. Full variable domain (rest looked up from reference TRBV28 and TRBJ1-1): DVKVTQSSRYLVKRTGEKVFLECVQDMDHENMFWYRQDPGLGLRLIYFSYDVKMKEKGDIPEGYSVSREKKERFSLILESASTNQTSMYLCASSPGRITEAFFGQGTRLTVV.

This clonotype was detected a few times. The chain recombines TRBV7-2 with TRBJ2-7, with D perhaps matching TRBD1 (6 bases). The CDR3 is 16 amino acids. Germline-derived CDR1 and CDR2 are SGHTA and FQGNSA. V shed 3 bases and J shed 4 bases, with 19 bases lying between them. Here the CDR3 reads CASSLWGDSRGYEQYF. CDR3 bases: TGTGCCAGCAGCTTGTGGGGTGACAGCAGGGGATACGAGCAGTACTTC.

The V gene is TRBV12-5, the J gene TRBJ1-5; D remains ambiguous. Germline CDR1 and CDR2: LGHNT and FRNRAP. CDR3 size: 13 residues. The ends were cut back, 2 bases at V and 5 bases at J, with 7 bases in the middle. The CDR3 is CASGLSNDQPQHF. The CDR3 DNA is TGTGCTAGTGGTTTGTCCAACGATCAGCCCCAGCATTTT.

This clonotype was counted ten times or more. The CDR3, as DNA: TGTGCCAGCCTCCCCTACACAGGGGGCCAAGAAGGCACTGAAGCTTTCTTT. It codes for CASLPYTGGQEGTEAFF. The rearrangement joins TRBV27 to TRBJ1-1, with TRBD1 matching over 9 bases. Germline values: CDR1 MNHEY, CDR2 SMNVEV (reference sequence). V trimming: 8 bases; J trimming: 4 bases; junction bases outside the gene matches: 17. The CDR3 has 17 amino acids.

This clonotype was picked up many times. The chain links TRBV7-4 to TRBJ1-6; D gene unclear. V was clipped by 2 bases and J by 2 bases, with 19 bases between them. In germline, CDR1 is SGHVT, CDR2 SQSDAQ. The CDR3 runs 19 residues. CDR3 nucleotide sequence: TGTGCCAGCAGCTTACCTAAACGACCGCAATCTCCCTATAATTCACCCCTCCACTTT. Translating gives CASSLPKRPQSPYNSPLHF.

The table lists this clonotype with many counts. The gene calls are TRBV7-2 and TRBJ2-1, with 9 bases identical to TRBD1. The junction had 3 bases not matched to a gene; V was cut back by 1 base and J by 8 bases. CDR1 and CDR2 from the germline V gene are SGHTA and FQGNSA. The CDR3 contains 14 residues. For the CDR3, the DNA is TGTGCCAGCAGCTTAGGGACAGGGGTCTATGAGCAGTTCTTC. It is translated as CASSLGTGVYEQFF. The whole variable domain, filled in from reference TRBV7-2 and TRBJ2-1, reads GAGVSQSPSNKVTEKGKDVELRCDPISGHTALYWYRQSLGQGLEFLIYFQGNSAPDKSGLPSDRFSAERTGGSVSTLTIQRTQQEDSAVYLCASSLGTGVYEQFFGPGTRLTVL.

The J gene is TRBJ2-6, the V gene TRBV28, with D hard to call. The CDR3 has 15 amino acids. V was clipped by 2 bases and J by 0 bases, with 5 bases between them. CDR1 and CDR2 (germline): MDHEN, SYDVKM. The CDR3 reads CASSLGRSGANVLTF. The CDR3 DNA sequence: TGTGCCAGCAGTTTAGGGCGCTCTGGGGCCAACGTCCTGACTTTC.

This clonotype has a handful of counts. The chain employs TRBV20-1 and TRBJ2-7; 14 positions match TRBD2. V shed 0 bases, J shed 3 bases, and the junction held 1 base outside the gene matches. The germline gives CDR1 DFQATT, CDR2 SNEGSKA (reference sequence). The CDR3 spans 15 residues. CDR3 protein: CSAREGTSGGYEQYF. CDR3 coding DNA: TGCAGTGCTAGAGAGGGGACTAGCGGGGGCTACGAGCAGTACTTC.

This chain uses TRBV19 with TRBJ2-3; TRBD2 matches 9 bases. Germline V lookup: CDR1 LNHDA, CDR2 SQIVND (reference sequence). The CDR3 runs to 16 residues. J gave up 2 bases and V 8 bases, and 11 bases lay outside the gene matches. The CDR3 here is CASPPGLASTTDTQYF. As DNA, the CDR3 is TGTGCCAGTCCACCGGGACTAGCTTCCACCACAGATACGCAGTATTTT.

This rearrangement joins TRBV2 to TRBJ1-1; 7 bases align to TRBD1. The CDR3 consists of 13 residues. The junction had 3 bases not matched to a gene; V was cut back by 8 bases and J by 0 bases. Germline V CDR1 and CDR2: SNHLY, FYNNEI. DNA of the CDR3: TGTGCCAGCGGAGGGACAGTGAACACTGAAGCTTTCTTT. This codes for CASGGTVNTEAFF.

The V call is TRBV19, the J call TRBJ2-6, with 7 positions matching TRBD1. The CDR3 is 14 residues long. With V trimmed by 8 bases and J by 2 bases, 3 bases remained unmatched. CDR1 LNHDA and CDR2 SQIVND come from the germline V gene (reference sequence). The CDR3, as DNA: TGTGCCAGTTCGACAGGGACTGGGGCCAACGTCCTGACTTTC. Translation gives CASSTGTGANVLTF.

Comments on this clonotype: One end of the junction varies from germline; a read error may be responsible. The rearrangement uses TRBV6-5 and TRBJ1-4; D perhaps matches TRBD1 (5 bases). This CDR3 is 14 amino acids long. Germline CDR1 MNHEY, CDR2 SVGAGI. The chain's CDR3 is CASRGVGENEKLFF. CDR3 nucleotide sequence: TGTGCCAGCAGGGGGGTAGGGGAAAATGAAAAGCTGTTTTTT.

This clonotype was recorded many times. The genes are TRBV12-3 or TRBV12-4 and TRBJ1-5; 11 bases match TRBD1. The CDR3 is made up of 14 amino acids. The junction had 5 bases not matched to a gene; V was cut back by 6 bases and J by 7 bases. The CDR3: CASRGQGAWQPQHF. The CDR3 DNA sequence: TGTGCCAGCAGAGGACAGGGGGCTTGGCAGCCCCAGCATTTT.

J is TRBJ1-1 and V is TRBV15, with D perhaps matching TRBD1 (5 bases). Germline V gene lookup returns CDR1 LNHNV and CDR2 YYDKDF (reference sequence). Trimming left V 0 bases short and J 2 bases short, with 7 bases between. This CDR3 is built from 14 residues. The CDR3 DNA reads as TGTGCCACCAGCAGAGATAGGGGAAACACTGAAGCTTTCTTT. It encodes CATSRDRGNTEAFF.

In its sample, this clonotype was seen many times. The rearrangement uses TRBV7-2 and TRBJ2-1; D gene unclear. Germline V CDR1 and CDR2: SGHTA, FQGNSA. The CDR3 spans 13 residues. With 1 base removed from V and 8 bases from J, the gap between germline ends came to 9 bases. CDR3 coding DNA: TGTGCCAGCAGCTTAGGACAAGTCTATGAGCAGTTCTTC. Its protein product is CASSLGQVYEQFF.

On this clonotype: This may be a read error: a much more frequent sequence differs by one nucleotide. The rearrangement uses TRBV19 and TRBJ1-5; D perhaps matches TRBD1 (5 bases). The CDR3 is made up of 14 amino acids. CDR1 and CDR2 (germline): LNHDA, SQIVND (reference sequence). Trimming removed 1 base at V and 3 bases at J, with 7 bases between. The CDR3 region is CASSIGQNNQPQHF. The CDR3 nucleotides are TGTGCCAGTAGTATAGGACAGAACAATCAGCCCCAGCATTTT.

About this clonotype itself: The junction and the germline gene differ at one end; a read error may be behind it. The rearrangement joins TRBV6-5 to TRBJ1-5, with TRBD1 matching over 9 bases. Per germline, CDR1 MNHEY and CDR2 SVGAGI. The CDR3 extends over 14 amino acids. CDR3 in DNA: TGTGCCTGCAGTCGACAGGGGGGGGAGCAGCCCCAGCATTTT. Protein product: CACSRQGGEQPQHF.

The CDR3 nucleotides are TGTGCCAGCAGCCCGGAGGCAGGGTTGCTTGATCCGCAGTATTTT. This gives the protein CASSPEAGLLDPQYF. The V and J genes are TRBV6-5 and TRBJ2-3, with D possibly being TRBD1 or TRBD2 (5 bases each). Germline CDR1 is MNHEY and CDR2 is SVGAGI. This CDR3 is built from 15 residues. Trimming cost V 6 bases and J 10 bases, with 23 bases left between them.

About this clonotype itself: Because the CDR3 is missing its conserved closing phenylalanine or tryptophan, this is likely a read error. V and J are TRBV27 and TRBJ2-5; TRBD2 matches 7 bases. This CDR3 contains 14 residues. V lost 5 bases and J lost 3; bases outside the gene matches: 6. Germline V gene lookup returns CDR1 MNHEY and CDR2 SMNVEV (reference sequence). The CDR3 coding sequence is TGTGCCAGCAGTCCACTGGGACTAAAAGAGACCCAGTACTCC. It encodes CASSPLGLKETQYS.

The chain links TRBV7-2 to TRBJ2-1, with D possibly matching TRBD1 (6 bases). CDR3 length: 18 amino acids. Between the trimmed V and J ends, which lost 4 bases and 5 bases, there was a span of 24 bases. Germline assignment: CDR1 SGHTA and CDR2 FQGNSA. In DNA, the CDR3 is TGTGCCAGCAGCTCCTTTCCTGGGGGCCCCCCCACGAACAATGAGCAGTTCTTC. Its translation: CASSSFPGGPPTNNEQFF.

The V and J genes are TRBV7-2 and TRBJ1-1; D not resolved. V was clipped by 3 bases and J by 7 bases, with 9 bases between them. The germline gives CDR1 SGHTA, CDR2 FQGNSA. The CDR3 consists of 12 residues. The CDR3 bases are TGTGCCAGCAGCTTCAATTGGGGTGAAGCTTTCTTT. Translation: CASSFNWGEAFF.

V and J are TRBV27 and TRBJ1-1; D remains ambiguous. V lost 5 bases and J 4 bases, leaving 14 bases between the germline ends. Germline CDR1 MNHEY, CDR2 SMNVEV (reference sequence). There are 14 residues in the CDR3. In nucleotides, the CDR3 is TGTGCCAGCAGTCCACCAAGCCGGTCCACTGAAGCTTTCTTT. As protein: CASSPPSRSTEAFF.

This clonotype was seen more than once but under ten times. V and J are TRBV20-1 and TRBJ2-1; D is possibly TRBD1 or TRBD2 (5 bases each). There are 15 residues in the CDR3. Trimming pared 0 bases from V and 0 bases from J, leaving 9 bases between. Germline V lookup: CDR1 DFQATT, CDR2 SNEGSKA (reference sequence). This CDR3 is CSARDRGRSYNEQFF. The CDR3 DNA follows: TGCAGTGCTAGAGATCGGGGACGCTCCTACAATGAGCAGTTCTTC.

The V call is TRBV27, the J call TRBJ1-5; 7 positions match TRBD1. CDR3 length: 13 amino acids. In germline, CDR1 is MNHEY, CDR2 SMNVEV (reference sequence). The J segment lost 7 bases and the V segment lost 2 bases, leaving 2 bases of the junction unmatched. The CDR3, as DNA: TGTGCCAGCAGTTTAGCAGGGGGACAGCCCCAGCATTTT. This codes for CASSLAGGQPQHF.

The chain links TRBV6-2 or TRBV6-3 to TRBJ2-7; unclear D gene. CDR1 is MNHEY, CDR2 SVGEGT, per germline. The CDR3 totals 13 residues. V was shortened by 5 bases and J by 2 bases, with 10 bases between the two germline ends. The CDR3 loop reads CASSIQETYEQYF. DNA of the CDR3: TGTGCCAGCAGTATTCAGGAGACCTACGAGCAGTACTTC.